The next 15 T cell receptor beta chains were all read from a single sample in a study of OX40 agonist ivuxolimab in advanced cancers. Sequencing used immunoSEQ multiplex PCR; TCRdb keeps in-frame clones, though not all of them. The table records about 49,000 clones, 85% of them present only once. The source material was CD4+ or CD8+ T cells sorted from blood, sampled in a trial of the OX40 agonist ivuxolimab. These receptors all stem from an adult with an advanced solid tumor such as melanoma, head and neck, liver or kidney cancer.

This chain joins TRBV18 and TRBJ2-4, with 7 bases matching TRBD1. The germline gives CDR1 KGHSH, CDR2 LQKENI. V was clipped by 6 bases and J by 5 bases; unmatched bases: 10. The CDR3 contains 15 residues. The CDR3 region is CASSSTGDLQNIQYF. The CDR3 DNA follows: TGTGCCAGCTCGTCAACAGGGGATCTCCAAAACATTCAGTACTTC.

The chain uses TRBV29-1 and TRBJ2-4; maybe TRBD1 (6 bases). This CDR3 comprises 16 residues. Germline CDR1 is SQVTM and CDR2 is ANQGSEA. Trimming shortened V by 7 bases and J by 2 bases, and 21 bases separated the two germline ends. CDR3 amino acids: CSAENFLQGSKNIQYF. CDR3 sequence (DNA): TGCAGCGCGGAGAATTTTTTACAGGGATCCAAAAACATTCAGTACTTC.

This chain connects TRBV29-1 to TRBJ2-3; TRBD1 matches 8 bases. The germline CDR1 and CDR2 sequences are SQVTM and ANQGSEA. There are 14 residues in the CDR3. V lost 5 bases and J lost 6; bases outside the gene matches: 10. The CDR3 spells CSVTNRGVGDTQYF. Written as DNA, the CDR3 is TGCAGCGTTACCAACAGGGGGGTTGGGGATACGCAGTATTTT.

The CDR3 sequence: CASSLSGQENTGELFF. CDR3 sequence (DNA): TGCGCCAGCAGCCTGTCGGGACAGGAGAACACCGGGGAGCTGTTTTTT. This chain links TRBV4-1 with TRBJ2-2; 8 nucleotides match TRBD1. This CDR3 contains 16 residues. Losses at the gene ends were 4 bases for V and 1 base for J; bases not matched to a gene: 5. Germline V gives CDR1 MGHRA, CDR2 YSYEKL.

The chain has TRBV6-4 and TRBJ2-7, with D perhaps TRBD2 (6 bases). The ends were cut back, 5 bases at V and 2 bases at J, with 13 bases in the middle. This CDR3 region has 14 residues. Germline assignment: CDR1 MRHNA and CDR2 SNTAGT. The CDR3 coding sequence is TGTGCCAGCAGTTTGGGGGGACCGGCCTACGAGCAGTACTTC. Translating it yields CASSLGGPAYEQYF.

This clone was found a few times. The rearrangement uses TRBV4-1 and TRBJ2-7; tentative D call: TRBD2 (5 bases). The V gene's germline CDR1 is MGHRA and CDR2 YSYEKL. Trimming stripped 4 bases from V and 5 bases from J, with 15 bases between. The CDR3 contains 14 residues. The CDR3 protein is CASSPATTRNEQYF. DNA for the CDR3: TGCGCCAGCAGCCCCGCCACAACTAGGAACGAGCAGTACTTC.

V gene TRBV9 combines with J gene TRBJ2-5; 7 nucleotides agree with TRBD1. The CDR3 spans 15 residues. CDR1 and CDR2 from the germline V gene are SGDLS and YYNGEE. Germline trimming cut 3 bases from V and 1 base from J; bases unmatched to any gene: 6. CDR3 nucleotides: TGTGCCAGCAGCGCCATACAGGGGACCCAAGAGACCCAGTACTTC. This encodes CASSAIQGTQETQYF.

This chain uses TRBV10-3 with TRBJ1-5; 7 bases are shared with TRBD1. The trim removed 4 bases at V and 0 bases at J, leaving 9 bases unmatched. Germline loops: CDR1 ENHRY, CDR2 SYGVKD. The CDR3 runs to 17 residues. CDR3 protein: CAISGDSHPYSNQPQHF. The CDR3 DNA sequence: TGTGCCATCAGTGGGGACAGCCACCCCTATAGCAATCAGCCCCAGCATTTT.

The V call is TRBV19, the J call TRBJ1-1; D ambiguous. V lost 6 bases to trimming and J lost 11 bases, with 13 bases between them. The CDR3 is 11 residues long. Germline-derived CDR1 and CDR2 are LNHDA and SQIVND (reference sequence). The CDR3 region is CASSNTAIAFF. The CDR3 DNA reads TGTGCCAGTAGCAATACCGCCATCGCTTTCTTT.

On this clone: One junction end does not reproduce the germline sequence, and a read error may be involved. This CDR3 is CASALGQGTQPQHF. CDR3 nucleotides: TGTGCTAGTGCTTTGGGACAGGGAACTCAGCCCCAGCATTTT. The genes are TRBV12-5 and TRBJ1-5; 9 bases agree with TRBD1. The CDR3 runs 14 residues. Germline V gives CDR1 LGHNT, CDR2 FRNRAP.

The chain carries TRBV4-2 and TRBJ2-3; 7 nucleotides match TRBD2. CDR3 size: 16 residues. In germline, CDR1 is LGHNA, CDR2 YNFKEQ. J was trimmed by 2 bases and V by 0 bases; bases with no gene match: 5. Here the CDR3 reads CASSQDWLADTDTQYF. CDR3 sequence (DNA): TGTGCCAGCAGCCAAGATTGGCTAGCGGACACAGATACGCAGTATTTT.

CDR3 region: CASSPLRGRYNEQFF. The CDR3 DNA follows: TGTGCCAGCAGCCCCCTTAGGGGGCGGTACAATGAGCAGTTCTTC. The V gene is TRBV5-8, the J gene TRBJ2-1; 7 bases agree with TRBD1. CDR1 and CDR2 (germline): SGHTS, YDEGEE. This CDR3 has 15 amino acids. V gave up 4 bases and J gave up 4 bases; unmatched junction bases: 8.

The chain links TRBV6-6 to TRBJ1-1, with D tentatively TRBD1 (6 bases). Germline CDR1 and CDR2: MNHNY and SVGAGI (reference sequence). V was pared by 2 bases and J by 4 bases, with 17 bases between. This CDR3 spans 16 amino acids. DNA of the CDR3: TGTGCCAGCAGTTACCCAGGGGTTGGGGCTAGCACTGAAGCTTTCTTT. This encodes CASSYPGVGASTEAFF.

The rearrangement joins TRBV6-5 to TRBJ2-7, with D perhaps matching TRBD1 (6 bases). This CDR3 is built from 12 residues. The germline V gene has CDR1 MNHEY and CDR2 SVGAGI. V was pared by 5 bases and J by 5 bases, with 10 bases between. CDR3 loop: CASSPDRNEQYV. DNA of the CDR3: TGTGCCAGCAGTCCAGACAGGAACGAGCAGTACGTC.

This chain links TRBV28 with TRBJ1-1; possibly TRBD1 for D (5 bases). Trimming pared 3 bases from V and 7 bases from J, leaving 12 bases between. The CDR3 has 13 residues. Germline V gene data show CDR1 as MDHEN and CDR2 as SYDVKM. The CDR3 region has the DNA TGTGCCAGCAGTTTTACTTCCAGGGTTGAAGCTTTCTTT. This gives the protein CASSFTSRVEAFF.